A selection of T cell receptor beta chains follows, all from one sample in a study of control samples from healthy donors and cancer patients. Sequenced by immunoSEQ multiplex PCR; TCRdb stores in-frame clones only, minus some. Of more than 85,000 clones listed, 90% were seen once; the top ten hold 4.4%. Material: blood. The receptors come from a human donor in good health. The donor label of this sample is uncertain. Each CDR3 is given with its conserved first and last residue. A D gene is named only where the DNA matches it firmly. The size field is filled for only some rows; it gives once, few, many or a size class.

clone_size d_call j_call v_call cdr3_nt cdr3_aa
few . TRBJ2-2 TRBV10-1 TGCGCCAGCAGTGGGCCGACAGACAACACCGGGGAGCTGTTTTTT CASSGPTDNTGELFF
. . TRBJ1-2 TRBV11-2 TGTGCCAGCAGCTTAGATGGGGCTGACAGGCTACGCGGCTACACCTTC CASSLDGADRLRGYTF
. . TRBJ1-4 TRBV19 TGTGCCACCGCCGCAGGAACTAATGAAAAACTGTTTTTT CATAAGTNEKLFF
once . TRBJ2-1 TRBV11-3 TGTGCCAGCAGCTCGCGAGGGACGGACAATGGGCAGTTCTTC CASSSRGTDNGQFF
. . TRBJ1-6 TRBV21-1 TGTGCCAGCAGCAAAGGGGGGTACAGGGGCGGAGGATCACCCCTCCACTTT CASSKGGYRGGGSPLHF
. TRBD1 TRBJ1-5 TRBV2 TGTGCCAGCAGGCGGACAGGGAACAATCAGCCCCAGCATTTT CASRRTGNNQPQHF
. TRBD1 TRBJ1-2 TRBV29-1 TGCAGCGTTGTTGACAGGGGTCCGGCTATGGGCGGCTACACCTTC CSVVDRGPAMGGYTF
. TRBD1 TRBJ1-1 TRBV2 TGTGCCAGCAGGGGAACAGGGGAGAGCACTGAAGCTTTCTTT CASRGTGESTEAFF
. . TRBJ2-5 TRBV5-6 TGTGCCAGCAGCGGGACGGAGGGAGAGACCCAGTACTTC CASSGTEGETQYF
few . TRBJ2-2 TRBV19 TGTGCCAGTAGTATTCGGACACAGGCCGGGGAGCTGTTTTTT CASSIRTQAGELFF
. . TRBJ1-4 TRBV15 TGTGCCACCAGCAGTGGGGGGTCGGGGATTAATGAAAAACTGTTTTTT CATSSGGSGINEKLFF
. . TRBJ2-2 TRBV29-1 TGCAGCGTTGAAGCCAACACCGGGGAGCTGTTTTTT CSVEANTGELFF
. . TRBJ1-2 TRBV6-5 TGTGCCAGCAGTTACGCCGGTCGCGATGGTGGCTACACCTTC CASSYAGRDGGYTF
. TRBD1 TRBJ2-4 TRBV3-1/TRBV3-2 TGTGCCAGCAGCGACAGGGAAGCCAAAAACATTCAGTACTTC CASSDREAKNIQYF
. . TRBJ2-3 TRBV6-4 TGTGCCAGCAGTGTCTCGACCACAGATACGCAGTATTTT CASSVSTTDTQYF
. . TRBJ1-2 TRBV9 TGTGCCAGCAGCGCGCACCTGTGGATCTCTGGCGGGAATGAATACTATGGCTACACCTTC CASSAHLWISGGNEYYGYTF
. . TRBJ2-3 TRBV5-1 TGCGCCAGCAGCTTGGGGATGGGCACAGATACGCAGTATTTT CASSLGMGTDTQYF
once TRBD2 TRBJ2-3 TRBV19 TGTGCCAGTAGTCCCGTCGACAGGTTTGGATCTAGCGGGGCTAGCACAGATACGCAGTATTTT CASSPVDRFGSSGASTDTQYF
. TRBD1 TRBJ1-3 TRBV7-6 TGTGCCAGCAGCGTTCGGACAGGGAGCCTTGATGGAAACACCATATATTTT CASSVRTGSLDGNTIYF
. . TRBJ2-3 TRBV5-5 TGTGCCAGCAGCTTGGCCCCGACGATAATCACAGATACGCAGTATTTT CASSLAPTIITDTQYF
. TRBD1 TRBJ1-1 TRBV19 TGTGCCAGTAGTATACCCTACAGGGGGCGAGTGAACACTGAAGCTTTCTTT CASSIPYRGRVNTEAFF
. . TRBJ2-3 TRBV29-1 TGCAGCGTTGGAGGACACCTCACAGATACGCAGTATTTT CSVGGHLTDTQYF
few TRBD2 TRBJ2-3 TRBV6-4 TGTGCCAGCAGTGACTCGACTAGCGGGGGGCCAGATACGCAGTATTTT CASSDSTSGGPDTQYF
. . TRBJ2-2 TRBV24-1 TGTGCCACCTCCTTCAGGGGTGGTATGAAAAACACCGGGGAGCTGTTTTTT CATSFRGGMKNTGELFF
once TRBD1 TRBJ1-6 TRBV5-1 TGCGCCAGCAAGCGGACACCGGGACAGGGGGCGAATTCACCCCTCCACTTT CASKRTPGQGANSPLHF
. . TRBJ1-2 TRBV5-1 TGCGCCAGCAGCGGGCAACCGACTTTGAACTATGGCTACACCTTC CASSGQPTLNYGYTF
few . TRBJ2-5 TRBV25-1 TGTGCCAGCAGTGAACGCGAGGGGGGCCAAGAGACCCAGTACTTC CASSEREGGQETQYF
. . TRBJ2-5 TRBV2 TGTGCCAGCAGTGGGTACGAGACCCAGTACTTC CASSGYETQYF
. TRBD1 TRBJ2-7 TRBV6-5 TGTGCCAGCAGTTACTCGACAGGGGGCGGGTACGAGCAGTACTTC CASSYSTGGGYEQYF
. TRBD2 TRBJ2-5 TRBV13 TGTGCCAGCAGCTACTCTAGCGGGGGTAACCAAGAGACCCAGTACTTC CASSYSSGGNQETQYF
few . TRBJ1-6 TRBV7-8 TGTGCCAGCAGCTTATTCGAGGGCAGGAATTCACCCCTCCACTTT CASSLFEGRNSPLHF
. . TRBJ2-3 TRBV5-1 TGCGCCAGCAGCCCCCGACAGAACCCAGATACGCAGTATTTT CASSPRQNPDTQYF
. TRBD2 TRBJ2-2 TRBV27 TGTGCCAGCAGTTTACGGGTCTTGGGACTAGAAACCGGGGAGCTGTTTTTT CASSLRVLGLETGELFF